Listed below are T cell receptor beta chains from one sample, sequenced in a study of blood T cell repertoires in COVID-19. Sequencing was performed with immunoSEQ multiplex PCR; in TCRdb, only in-frame clones are kept and a portion is missing. The table lists some 57,000 clones, 92% of them singletons. The sequenced sample consisted of peripheral blood. The receptors derive from a human donor in a cohort sampled during active COVID-19. The CDR3 runs from the conserved cysteine through the conserved F or W. A D gene is named only where the DNA matches it firmly. Expanded clones are given a class, and other clones once, few, many or no size at all.

-	TRBV27	-	16	TRBJ1-5	CASSPTGVRSNQPQHF	TGTGCCAGCAGCCCGACGGGGGTGCGTAGCAATCAGCCCCAGCATTTT
TRBD2	TRBV15	-	17	TRBJ2-5	CATGRSWAQPRGGAQYF	TGTGCCACAGGCCGGAGTTGGGCACAGCCCCGGGGGGGGGCCCAGTACTTC
-	TRBV7-2	-	15	TRBJ2-1	CASSLEKSSYNEQFF	TGTGCCAGCAGCTTAGAGAAGAGCTCCTACAATGAGCAGTTCTTC
-	TRBV7-9	-	13	TRBJ2-7	CASRAGTNYEQYF	TGTGCCAGCAGGGCCGGGACAAACTACGAGCAGTACTTC
TRBD1	TRBV7-2	-	15	TRBJ2-7	CASSLIAQGDYEQYF	TGTGCCAGCAGCTTAATTGCGCAGGGGGACTACGAGCAGTACTTC
-	TRBV6-1	-	17	TRBJ1-6	CASSGQHLSSYNSPLHF	TGTGCCAGCAGTGGACAGCACTTAAGCTCCTATAATTCACCCCTCCACTTT
TRBD2	TRBV7-3	-	15	TRBJ2-1	CASSLISGVYNEQFF	TGTGCCAGCAGCTTAATTAGCGGGGTATACAATGAGCAGTTCTTC
TRBD1	TRBV6-5	-	15	TRBJ2-2	CASSSPGQMTGELFF	TGTGCCAGCAGTTCACCGGGACAGATGACCGGGGAGCTGTTTTTT
TRBD1	TRBV7-8	-	17	TRBJ1-5	CASSLSRGQYSNQPQHF	TGTGCCAGCAGCTTATCGAGGGGGCAGTATAGCAATCAGCCCCAGCATTTT
-	TRBV7-9	-	12	TRBJ2-1	CASRPTMGEQFF	TGTGCCAGCAGACCAACTATGGGTGAGCAGTTCTTC
TRBD2	TRBV3-1/TRBV3-2	-	15	TRBJ2-5	CASSRGLAAQETQYF	TGTGCCAGCAGCCGAGGACTAGCGGCTCAAGAGACCCAGTACTTC
-	TRBV21-1	once	13	TRBJ2-2	CASAAANTGELFF	TGTGCCAGCGCGGCCGCGAACACCGGGGAGCTGTTTTTT
-	TRBV6-2/TRBV6-3	-	13	TRBJ1-2	CASCPRGSYGYTF	TGTGCCAGCTGCCCCCGGGGGTCATATGGCTACACCTTC
-	TRBV5-1	-	15	TRBJ2-2	CASSSDSRSTGELFF	TGCGCCAGCAGCTCGGACTCCCGGAGCACCGGGGAGCTGTTTTTT
-	TRBV21-1	-	16	TRBJ2-5	CASDSSPSGYQETQYF	TGTGCCAGCGACTCCTCCCCTAGCGGGTATCAAGAGACCCAGTACTTC
-	TRBV24-1	once	14	TRBJ2-5	CATSERGRWETQYF	TGTGCCACCAGTGAGCGGGGGCGGTGGGAGACCCAGTACTTC
TRBD1	TRBV6-5	-	16	TRBJ2-5	CASSYPGQGSQETQYF	TGTGCCAGCAGTTACCCGGGACAGGGTTCCCAAGAGACCCAGTACTTC
-	TRBV19	-	16	TRBJ1-5	CASTPIWKEPNQPQHF	TGTGCCAGTACCCCAATCTGGAAGGAGCCTAATCAGCCCCAGCATTTT
-	TRBV4-1	-	13	TRBJ1-4	CASSLAIDEKLFF	TGCGCCAGCAGCCTGGCCATCGATGAAAAACTGTTTTTT
-	TRBV7-6	-	17	TRBJ1-5	CASSLAVDRLENQPQHF	TGTGCCAGCAGCTTAGCGGTAGACAGGCTCGAAAATCAGCCCCAGCATTTT
TRBD1	TRBV30	once	13	TRBJ2-3	CASGTASTDTQYF	TGTGCCTCCGGGACAGCTAGCACAGATACGCAGTATTTT
TRBD1	TRBV5-6	-	16	TRBJ2-4	CASSLAGQGAQNIQYF	TGTGCCAGCAGCTTGGCTGGACAGGGGGCCCAAAACATTCAGTACTTC